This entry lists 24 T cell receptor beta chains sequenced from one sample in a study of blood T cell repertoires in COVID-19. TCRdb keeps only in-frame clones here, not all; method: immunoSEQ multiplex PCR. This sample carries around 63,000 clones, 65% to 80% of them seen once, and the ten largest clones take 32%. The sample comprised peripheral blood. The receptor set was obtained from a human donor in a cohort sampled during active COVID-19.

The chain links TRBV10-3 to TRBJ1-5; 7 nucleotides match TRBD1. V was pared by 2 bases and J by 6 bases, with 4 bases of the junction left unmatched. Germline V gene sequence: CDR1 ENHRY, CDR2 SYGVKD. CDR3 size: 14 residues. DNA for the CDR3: TGTGCCATCAGTGAGGAGGGGGCGCGTCAGCCCCAGCATTTT. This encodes CAISEEGARQPQHF.

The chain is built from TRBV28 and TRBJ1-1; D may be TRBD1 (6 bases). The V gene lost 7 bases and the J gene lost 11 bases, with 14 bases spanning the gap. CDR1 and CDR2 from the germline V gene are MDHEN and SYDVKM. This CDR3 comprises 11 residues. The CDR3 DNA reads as TGTGCCAGCAATCGGGACATTGAGGCTTTCTTT. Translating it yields CASNRDIEAFF. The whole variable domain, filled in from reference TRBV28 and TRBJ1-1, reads DVKVTQSSRYLVKRTGEKVFLECVQDMDHENMFWYRQDPGLGLRLIYFSYDVKMKEKGDIPEGYSVSREKKERFSLILESASTNQTSMYLCASNRDIEAFFGQGTRLTVV.

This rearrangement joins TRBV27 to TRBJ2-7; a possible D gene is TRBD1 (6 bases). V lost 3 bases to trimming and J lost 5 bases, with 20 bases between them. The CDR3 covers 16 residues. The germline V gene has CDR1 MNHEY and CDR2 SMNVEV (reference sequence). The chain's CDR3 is CASSLRSTGISHEQYF. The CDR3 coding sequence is TGTGCCAGCAGTTTGAGATCGACAGGAATTTCCCACGAGCAGTACTTC.

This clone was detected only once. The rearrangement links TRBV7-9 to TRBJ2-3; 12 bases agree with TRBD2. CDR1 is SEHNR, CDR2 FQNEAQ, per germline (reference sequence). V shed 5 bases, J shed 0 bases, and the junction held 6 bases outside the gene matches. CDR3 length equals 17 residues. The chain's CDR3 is CASSPRLAGGSTDTQYF. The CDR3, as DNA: TGTGCCAGCAGCCCGAGGCTAGCGGGAGGGAGCACAGATACGCAGTATTTT.

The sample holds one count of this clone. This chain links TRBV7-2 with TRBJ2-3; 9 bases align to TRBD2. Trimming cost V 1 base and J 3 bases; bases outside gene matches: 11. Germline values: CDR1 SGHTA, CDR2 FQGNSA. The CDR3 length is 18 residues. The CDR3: CASSLGALAGGPTDTQYF. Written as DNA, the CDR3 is TGTGCCAGCAGCTTAGGGGCCTTGGCGGGAGGGCCTACAGATACGCAGTATTTT. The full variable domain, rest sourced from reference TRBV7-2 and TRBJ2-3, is GAGVSQSPSNKVTEKGKDVELRCDPISGHTALYWYRQSLGQGLEFLIYFQGNSAPDKSGLPSDRFSAERTGGSVSTLTIQRTQQEDSAVYLCASSLGALAGGPTDTQYFGPGTRLTVL.

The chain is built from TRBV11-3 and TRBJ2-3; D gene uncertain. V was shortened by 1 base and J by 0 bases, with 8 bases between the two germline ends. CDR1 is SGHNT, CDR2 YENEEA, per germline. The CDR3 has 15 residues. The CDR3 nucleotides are TGTGCCAGCAGCTTAGGAGGTTTTAGCACAGATACGCAGTATTTT. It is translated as CASSLGGFSTDTQYF.

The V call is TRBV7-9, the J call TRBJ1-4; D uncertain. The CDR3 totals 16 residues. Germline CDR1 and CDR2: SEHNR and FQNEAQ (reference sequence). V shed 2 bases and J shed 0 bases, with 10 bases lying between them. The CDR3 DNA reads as TGTGCCAGCAGCTTAAGGAGAGGAGCAACTAATGAAAAACTGTTTTTT. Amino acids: CASSLRRGATNEKLFF.

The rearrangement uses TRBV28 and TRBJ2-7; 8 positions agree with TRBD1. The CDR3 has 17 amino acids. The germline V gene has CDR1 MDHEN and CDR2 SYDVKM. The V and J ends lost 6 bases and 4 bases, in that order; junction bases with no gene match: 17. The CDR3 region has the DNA TGTGCCAGCAGACCCGGGACAGGTGCTCTGCTTTTTTACGAGCAGTACTTC. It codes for CASRPGTGALLFYEQYF.

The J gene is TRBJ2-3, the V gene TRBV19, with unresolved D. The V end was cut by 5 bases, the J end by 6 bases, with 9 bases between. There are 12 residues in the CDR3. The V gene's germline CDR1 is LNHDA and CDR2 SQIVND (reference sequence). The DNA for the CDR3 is TGTGCCAGTAGTCCCCTCTCGGATACGCAGTATTTT. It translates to CASSPLSDTQYF. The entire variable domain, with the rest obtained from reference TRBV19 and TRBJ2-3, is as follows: DGGITQSPKYLFRKEGQNVTLSCEQNLNHDAMYWYRQDPGQGLRLIYYSQIVNDFQKGDIAEGYSVSREKKESFPLTVTSAQKNPTAFYLCASSPLSDTQYFGPGTRLTVL.

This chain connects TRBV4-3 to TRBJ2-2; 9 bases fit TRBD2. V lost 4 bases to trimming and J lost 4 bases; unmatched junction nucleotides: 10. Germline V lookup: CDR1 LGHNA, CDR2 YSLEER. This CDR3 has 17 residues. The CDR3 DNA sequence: TGCGCCAGCAGCCCCAGGGCGGGAGGGGCGGGCACCGGGGAGCTGTTTTTT. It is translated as CASSPRAGGAGTGELFF.

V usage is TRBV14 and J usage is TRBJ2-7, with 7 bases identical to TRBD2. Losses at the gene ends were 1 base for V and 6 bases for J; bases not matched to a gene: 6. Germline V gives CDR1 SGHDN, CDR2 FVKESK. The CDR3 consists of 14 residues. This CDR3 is CASSQGGRTSEQYF. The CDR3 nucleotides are TGTGCCAGCAGCCAAGGCGGGAGAACCAGCGAGCAGTACTTC. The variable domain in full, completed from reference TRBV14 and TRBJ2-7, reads EAGVTQFPSHSVIEKGQTVTLRCDPISGHDNLYWYRRVMGKEIKFLLHFVKESKQDESGMPNNRFLAERTGGTYSTLKVQPAELEDSGVYFCASSQGGRTSEQYFGPGTRLTVT.

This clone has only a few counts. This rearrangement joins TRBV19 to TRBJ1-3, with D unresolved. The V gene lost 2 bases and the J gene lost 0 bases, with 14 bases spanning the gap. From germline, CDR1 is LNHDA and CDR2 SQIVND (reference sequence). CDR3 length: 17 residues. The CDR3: CASSISTAANSGNTIYF. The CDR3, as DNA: TGTGCCAGTAGTATAAGCACCGCGGCGAACTCTGGAAACACCATATATTTT.

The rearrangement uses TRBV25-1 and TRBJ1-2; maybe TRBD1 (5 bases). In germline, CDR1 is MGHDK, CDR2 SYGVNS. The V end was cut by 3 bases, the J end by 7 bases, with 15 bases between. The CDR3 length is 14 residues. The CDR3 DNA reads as TGTGCCAGCAGTGATCGCCCCGGGGACTCTGGCTACACCTTC. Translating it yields CASSDRPGDSGYTF.

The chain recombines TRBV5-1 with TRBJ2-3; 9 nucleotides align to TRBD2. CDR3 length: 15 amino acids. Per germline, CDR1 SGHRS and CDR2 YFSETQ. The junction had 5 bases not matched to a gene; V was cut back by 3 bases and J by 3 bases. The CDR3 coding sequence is TGCGCCAGCAGCTACGGGACTAGCTTTACAGATACGCAGTATTTT. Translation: CASSYGTSFTDTQYF. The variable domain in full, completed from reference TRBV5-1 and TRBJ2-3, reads KAGVTQTPRYLIKTRGQQVTLSCSPISGHRSVSWYQQTPGQGLQFLFEYFSETQRNKGNFPGRFSGRQFSNSRSEMNVSTLELGDSALYLCASSYGTSFTDTQYFGPGTRLTVL.

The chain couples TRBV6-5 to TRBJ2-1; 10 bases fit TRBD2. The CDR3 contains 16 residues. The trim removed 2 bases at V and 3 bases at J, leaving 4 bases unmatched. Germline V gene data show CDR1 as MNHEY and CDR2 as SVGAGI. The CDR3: CASSYQAGGFYNEQFF. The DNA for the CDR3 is TGTGCCAGCAGTTACCAAGCGGGAGGGTTCTACAATGAGCAGTTCTTC.

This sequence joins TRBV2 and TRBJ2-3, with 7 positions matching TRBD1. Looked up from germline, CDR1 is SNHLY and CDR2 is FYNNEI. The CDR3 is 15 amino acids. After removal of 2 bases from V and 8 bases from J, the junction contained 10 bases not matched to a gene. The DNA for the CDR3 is TGTGCCAGCAGTGAACGGGGACAGACTGGGGGTACGCAGTATTTT. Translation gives CASSERGQTGGTQYF.

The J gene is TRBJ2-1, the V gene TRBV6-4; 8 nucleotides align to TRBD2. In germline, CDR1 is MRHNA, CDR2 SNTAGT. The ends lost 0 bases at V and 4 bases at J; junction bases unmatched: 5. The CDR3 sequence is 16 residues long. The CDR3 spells CASSDSSTGGYNEQFF. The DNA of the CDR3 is TGTGCCAGCAGTGACTCGTCAACGGGGGGGTACAATGAGCAGTTCTTC.

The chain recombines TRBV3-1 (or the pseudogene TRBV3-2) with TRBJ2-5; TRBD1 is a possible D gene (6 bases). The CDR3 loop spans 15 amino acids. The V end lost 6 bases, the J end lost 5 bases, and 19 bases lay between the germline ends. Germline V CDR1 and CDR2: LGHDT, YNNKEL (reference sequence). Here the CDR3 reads CASSKTGTLGETQYF. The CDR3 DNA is TGTGCCAGCAGTAAGACCGGGACACTCGGGGAGACCCAGTACTTC.

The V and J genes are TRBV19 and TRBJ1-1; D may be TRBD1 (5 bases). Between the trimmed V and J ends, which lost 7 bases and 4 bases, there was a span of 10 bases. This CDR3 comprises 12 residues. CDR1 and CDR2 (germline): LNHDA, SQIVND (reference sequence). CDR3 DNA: TGTGCCAGTACGGGGGTAGGCACTGAAGCTTTCTTT. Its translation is CASTGVGTEAFF. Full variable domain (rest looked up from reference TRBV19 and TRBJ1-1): DGGITQSPKYLFRKEGQNVTLSCEQNLNHDAMYWYRQDPGQGLRLIYYSQIVNDFQKGDIAEGYSVSREKKESFPLTVTSAQKNPTAFYLCASTGVGTEAFFGQGTRLTVV.

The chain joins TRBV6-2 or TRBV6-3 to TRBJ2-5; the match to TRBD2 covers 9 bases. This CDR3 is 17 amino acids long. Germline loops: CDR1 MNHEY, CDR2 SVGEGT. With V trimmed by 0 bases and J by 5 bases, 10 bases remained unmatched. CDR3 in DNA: TGTGCCAGCAGTTACTCGAGGGATAGCGGGAGCCTGGAGACCCAGTACTTC. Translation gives CASSYSRDSGSLETQYF.

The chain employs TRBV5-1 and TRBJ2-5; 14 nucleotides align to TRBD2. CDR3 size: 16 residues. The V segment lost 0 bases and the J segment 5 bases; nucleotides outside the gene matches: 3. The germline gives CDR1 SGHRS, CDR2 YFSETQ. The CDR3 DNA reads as TGCGCCAGCAGCTTGGCTGGGACTAGCGGGAGTGAGACCCAGTACTTC. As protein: CASSLAGTSGSETQYF.

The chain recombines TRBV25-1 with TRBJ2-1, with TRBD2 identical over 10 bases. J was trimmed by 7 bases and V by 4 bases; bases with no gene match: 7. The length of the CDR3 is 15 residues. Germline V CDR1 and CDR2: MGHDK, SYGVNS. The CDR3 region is CASSALAGVVNEQFF. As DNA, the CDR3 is TGTGCCAGCAGTGCCCTAGCGGGAGTTGTGAATGAGCAGTTCTTC.

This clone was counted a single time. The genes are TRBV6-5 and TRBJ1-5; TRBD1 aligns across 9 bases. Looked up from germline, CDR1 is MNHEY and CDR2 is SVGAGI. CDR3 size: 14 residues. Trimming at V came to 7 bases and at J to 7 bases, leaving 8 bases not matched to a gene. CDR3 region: CASKKVQGAQPQHF. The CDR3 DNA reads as TGTGCCAGCAAAAAGGTACAGGGGGCACAGCCCCAGCATTTT.

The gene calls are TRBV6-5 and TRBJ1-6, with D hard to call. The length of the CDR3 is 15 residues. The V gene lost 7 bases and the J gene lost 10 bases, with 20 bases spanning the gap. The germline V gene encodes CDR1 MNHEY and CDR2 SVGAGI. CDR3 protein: CASTNGGTLRSPLHF. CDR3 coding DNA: TGTGCCAGCACAAACGGCGGAACGTTACGATCACCCCTCCACTTT.